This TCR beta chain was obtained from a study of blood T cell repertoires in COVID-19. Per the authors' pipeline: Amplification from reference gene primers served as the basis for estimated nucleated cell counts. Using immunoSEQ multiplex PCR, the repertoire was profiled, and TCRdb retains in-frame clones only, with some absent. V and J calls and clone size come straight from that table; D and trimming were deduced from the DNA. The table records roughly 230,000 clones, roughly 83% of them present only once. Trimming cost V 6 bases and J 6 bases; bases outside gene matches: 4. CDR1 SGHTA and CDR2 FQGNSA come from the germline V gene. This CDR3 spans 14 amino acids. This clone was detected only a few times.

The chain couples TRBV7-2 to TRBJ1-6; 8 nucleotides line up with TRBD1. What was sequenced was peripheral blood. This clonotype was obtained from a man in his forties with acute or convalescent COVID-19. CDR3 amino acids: CASRPDRGNSPLHF. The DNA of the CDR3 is TGTGCCAGCAGACCCGACAGGGGTAATTCACCCCTCCACTTT.